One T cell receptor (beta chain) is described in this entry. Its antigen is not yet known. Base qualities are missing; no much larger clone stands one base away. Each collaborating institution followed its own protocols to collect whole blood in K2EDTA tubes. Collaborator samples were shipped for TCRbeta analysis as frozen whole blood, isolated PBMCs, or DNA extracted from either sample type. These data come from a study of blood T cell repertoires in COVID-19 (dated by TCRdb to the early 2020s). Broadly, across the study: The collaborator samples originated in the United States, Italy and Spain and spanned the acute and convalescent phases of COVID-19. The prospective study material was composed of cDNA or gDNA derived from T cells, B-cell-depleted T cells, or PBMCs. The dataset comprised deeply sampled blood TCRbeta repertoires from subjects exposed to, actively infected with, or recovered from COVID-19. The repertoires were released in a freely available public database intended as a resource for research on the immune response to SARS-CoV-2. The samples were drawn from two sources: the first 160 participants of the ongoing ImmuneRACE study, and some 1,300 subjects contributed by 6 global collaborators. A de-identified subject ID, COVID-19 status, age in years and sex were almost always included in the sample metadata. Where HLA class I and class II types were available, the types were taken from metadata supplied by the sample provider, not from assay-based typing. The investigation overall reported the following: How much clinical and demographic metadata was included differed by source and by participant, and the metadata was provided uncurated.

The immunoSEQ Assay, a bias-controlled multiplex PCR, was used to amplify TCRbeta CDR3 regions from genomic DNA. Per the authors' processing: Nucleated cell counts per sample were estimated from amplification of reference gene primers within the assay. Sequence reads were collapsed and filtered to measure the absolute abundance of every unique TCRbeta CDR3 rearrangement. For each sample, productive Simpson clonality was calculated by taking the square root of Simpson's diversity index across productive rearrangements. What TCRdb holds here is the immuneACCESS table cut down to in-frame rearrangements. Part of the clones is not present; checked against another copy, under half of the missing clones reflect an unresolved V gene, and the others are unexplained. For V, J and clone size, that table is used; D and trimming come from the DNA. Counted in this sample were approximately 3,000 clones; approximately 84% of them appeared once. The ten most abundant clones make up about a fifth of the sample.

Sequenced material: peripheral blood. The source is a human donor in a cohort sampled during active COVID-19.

CDR3 protein: CASSYSRGSGNTIYF. The bases are TGTGCCAGCAGTTACTCGAGAGGGTCTGGAAACACCATATATTTT. This chain joins TRBV6-2 or TRBV6-3 to TRBJ1-3; no D gene can be assigned with confidence. The CDR3 starts with the cysteine, ends with the phenylalanine, and has 15 residues. Only CDR3 DNA is held: 45 bases, read in frame from base 1. CDR1 MNHEY and CDR2 SVGEGT were looked up in the germline V gene. At the junction V is shortened by 0 bases and J by 1 base, with 7 bases in between.